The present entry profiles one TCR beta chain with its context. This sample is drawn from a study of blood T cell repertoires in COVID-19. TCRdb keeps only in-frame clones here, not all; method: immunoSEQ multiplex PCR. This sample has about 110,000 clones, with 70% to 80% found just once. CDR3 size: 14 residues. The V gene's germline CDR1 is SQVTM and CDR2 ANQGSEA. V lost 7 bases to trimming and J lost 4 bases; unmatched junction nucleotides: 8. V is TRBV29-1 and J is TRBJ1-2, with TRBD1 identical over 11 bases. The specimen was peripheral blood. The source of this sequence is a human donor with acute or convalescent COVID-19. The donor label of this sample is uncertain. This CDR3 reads CSAARGTGGYGYTF. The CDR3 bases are TGCAGCGCGGCGCGCGGGACAGGGGGCTATGGCTACACCTTC.